Listed below are T cell receptor beta chains from one sample, sequenced in a study of blood T cell repertoires in COVID-19. Sequencing was performed with immunoSEQ multiplex PCR; in TCRdb, only in-frame clones are kept and a portion is missing. The sample carries around 370,000 clones, over 80% recorded once. The sequenced material came from peripheral blood. The receptors were sampled from a woman aged 45-65 years with COVID-19, enrolled during active disease. Each CDR3 is given with its conserved first and last residue. Fields, in order: V gene, J gene, clone size, CDR3 length, D gene, CDR3 DNA, CDR3 protein. The D gene is left open where the match is weak. Part of the rows lack a size; the others show once, few, many or a class for expanded clones.

>TRBV5-1|TRBJ2-7|.|14|TRBD1
TGCGCCAGCAGCTCCGGGACAGGGAGTCGCGAGCAGTACTTC
CASSSGTGSREQYF
>TRBV14|TRBJ2-7|.|14|.
TGTGCCAGCAGCCAAGGCGGGTTTTGGTACGAGCAGTACTTC
CASSQGGFWYEQYF
>TRBV2|TRBJ2-5|once|11|.
TGTGCCAGCCGACAGGCGGAGACCCAGTACTTC
CASRQAETQYF
>TRBV4-3|TRBJ1-4|.|16|.
TGCGCCAGCAGCCCTAGTCGTAGGGCGCGGGGTGAAAAACTGTTTTTT
CASSPSRRARGEKLFF
>TRBV12-5|TRBJ1-1|.|14|.
TGTGCTAGTGGTTTGGCTCTAAAGAACACTGAAGCTTTCTTT
CASGLALKNTEAFF
>TRBV4-3|TRBJ2-3|.|15|.
TGCGCCAGCAGCCAGGAAGGGGGGGGCACAGATACGCAGTATTTT
CASSQEGGGTDTQYF
>TRBV7-2|TRBJ2-7|.|15|TRBD2
TGTGCCAGCAGCCCGACGGGCGGGAGCTCCTACGAGCAGTACTTC
CASSPTGGSSYEQYF
>TRBV6-2/TRBV6-3|TRBJ1-6|once|12|.
TGTGCCAGCAGTTACTCTGAAGTCCAGCTCCACTTT
CASSYSEVQLHF
>TRBV6-6|TRBJ1-1|.|13|.
TGTGCCAGCAGTTCGACAGTGAACACTGAAGCTTTCTTT
CASSSTVNTEAFF
>TRBV10-3|TRBJ2-7|few|12|TRBD1
TGTGCCATCAGCGGACAGGGGTACGAGCAGTACTTC
CAISGQGYEQYF
>TRBV12-5|TRBJ2-1|.|16|TRBD2
TGTGCTAGTGGTTTGGTACTGGGGACTAGAGACCTGTGGCAGTTCTTC
CASGLVLGTRDLWQFF
>TRBV19|TRBJ2-7|.|15|TRBD1
TGTGCCAGTAGTATGGGACAGACCGACTCCTACGAGCAGTACTTC
CASSMGQTDSYEQYF
>TRBV5-1|TRBJ2-2|.|16|TRBD2
TGCGCCAGCAGCTTGGTTCTAGCGGGAGGAACCGGGGAGCTGTTTTTT
CASSLVLAGGTGELFF
>TRBV5-4|TRBJ2-1|.|11|.
TGTGCCAGCAGCTTGAGCGGAAAGCAGTTCTTC
CASSLSGKQFF
>TRBV7-9|TRBJ2-2|.|19|TRBD2
TGTGCCAGCAGCTTGACTAGCGGGAGGGCCTTAGCGGAAACCGGGGAGCTGTTTTTT
CASSLTSGRALAETGELFF
>TRBV27|TRBJ2-1|once|15|.
TGTGCCAGCAGTCCTTTGGGGAGCTCCTACAATGAGCAGTTCTTC
CASSPLGSSYNEQFF
>TRBV6-5|TRBJ2-2|.|15|.
TGTGCCAGCAATAGGGGAAGCAAAAACACCGGGGAGCTGTTTTTT
CASNRGSKNTGELFF
>TRBV5-1|TRBJ2-2|.|16|TRBD2
TGCGCCAGCAGCTTGGCGCTAGCGGGAGGAACCGGGGAGCTGTTTTTT
CASSLALAGGTGELFF
>TRBV5-4|TRBJ2-2|.|15|.
TGTGCCAGCAGCTTAGCCGGGAGGAACACCGGGGAGCTGTTTTTT
CASSLAGRNTGELFF
>TRBV13|TRBJ1-1|.|14|TRBD1
TGTGCCAGCAGCTGGAGACGGACAGGGTCTGAAGCTTTCTTT
CASSWRRTGSEAFF
>TRBV12-5|TRBJ2-3|.|16|TRBD2
TGTGCTAGTGAAACGGGACTAGCGGGAGATGTTGATACGCAGTATTTT
CASETGLAGDVDTQYF
>TRBV30|TRBJ1-1|.|11|TRBD1
TGTGCCCGACAGGGGGCAGGTACGGCTTTCTTT
CARQGAGTAFF
>TRBV2|TRBJ2-7|.|14|.
TGTGCCAGCAGTCGGGACATTTCCTTACGCGAGCAGTACTTC
CASSRDISLREQYF
>TRBV19|TRBJ2-1|.|15|.
TGTGCCTCCCAGGACAGAGCCTATTCCTACAATGAGCAGTTCTTC
CASQDRAYSYNEQFF
>TRBV7-6|TRBJ2-7|.|15|TRBD1
TGTGCCAGCAGCTTAGCTGGGGGACAGGGAGGCGAGCAGTACTTC
CASSLAGGQGGEQYF
>TRBV18|TRBJ2-4|.|17|TRBD2
TGTGCCAGCTCACCTCTTGGCGGGGGGGGAGCCAAAAACATTCAGTACTTC
CASSPLGGGGAKNIQYF
>TRBV4-3|TRBJ2-7|.|17|.
TGCGCCAGCAGCCAAGATACACCGGGACAAAGAGCCTACGAGCAGTACTTC
CASSQDTPGQRAYEQYF
>TRBV27|TRBJ2-7|.|15|.
TGTGCCAGCAGTTTACAGGGATTTCCTTCCTACGAGCAGTACTTC
CASSLQGFPSYEQYF
>TRBV19|TRBJ2-4|.|15|.
TGTGCCAGTAGTATCGATGGGGGGTTGGAAAACATTCAGTACTTC
CASSIDGGLENIQYF
>TRBV2|TRBJ1-4|.|14|.
TGTGCCACACGCCGGACTACAACTAATGAAAAACTGTTTTTT
CATRRTTTNEKLFF
>TRBV5-4|TRBJ2-3|.|14|.
TGTGCCAGCAGCCCCAGACAGAGCACAGATACGCAGTATTTT
CASSPRQSTDTQYF